The 32 T cell receptor beta chains below all came from one sample that was sequenced in a study of T cells in localized non-small cell lung cancer. Profiled with immunoSEQ multiplex PCR; TCRdb holds only in-frame clones, not every one. The sample includes approximately 50,000 clones, about 88% of them seen just once. This specimen consisted of PBMCs, obtained before any cancer treatment. Receptors originate from a man aged 40 to 75 with stage II lung adenocarcinoma.

The chain is built from TRBV11-2 and TRBJ2-3, with D maybe TRBD2 (5 bases). The germline V gene encodes CDR1 SGHAT and CDR2 FQNNGV. V shed 1 base and J shed 4 bases, with 9 bases lying between them. The CDR3 has 14 residues. In nucleotides, the CDR3 is TGTGCCAGCAGCTTAGGAAATAGCGCAGATACGCAGTATTTT. This gives the protein CASSLGNSADTQYF. The full variable domain, completed using reference TRBV11-2 and TRBJ2-3, is EAGVAQSPRYKIIEKRQSVAFWCNPISGHATLYWYQQILGQGPKLLIQFQNNGVVDDSQLPKDRFSAERLKGVDSTLKIQPAKLEDSAVYLCASSLGNSADTQYFGPGTRLTVL.

The CDR3 loop is CASSSGTGILRYQETQYF. DNA of the CDR3: TGTGCCAGCAGCTCCGGGACAGGGATTCTTCGGTACCAAGAGACCCAGTACTTC. The genes are TRBV5-4 and TRBJ2-5, with 9 bases identical to TRBD1. Trimming took 3 bases from V and 0 from J; bases not matched to a gene: 12. The CDR3 is made up of 18 amino acids. Germline V gene data show CDR1 as SGHNT and CDR2 as YYREEE (reference sequence).

The chain links TRBV5-1 to TRBJ1-1, with 8 positions matching TRBD1. Losses at the gene ends were 4 bases for V and 3 bases for J; bases not matched to a gene: 11. The germline CDR1 and CDR2 sequences are SGHRS and YFSETQ. CDR3 size: 16 residues. The CDR3 nucleotides are TGCGCCAGCAGCCTACGGACAGGGATAAGGGACACTGAAGCTTTCTTT. Amino acid sequence: CASSLRTGIRDTEAFF. The full variable domain, with the rest looked up from reference TRBV5-1 and TRBJ1-1, is KAGVTQTPRYLIKTRGQQVTLSCSPISGHRSVSWYQQTPGQGLQFLFEYFSETQRNKGNFPGRFSGRQFSNSRSEMNVSTLELGDSALYLCASSLRTGIRDTEAFFGQGTRLTVV.

This clone was recorded a few times. This chain links TRBV6-1 with TRBJ2-7; D is possibly TRBD1 (6 bases). Germline values: CDR1 MNHNS, CDR2 SASEGT. CDR3 size: 14 residues. Trimming cost V 5 bases and J 0 bases, with 11 bases left between them. CDR3 sequence: CASSHTGPSYEQYV. The CDR3 DNA reads TGTGCCAGCAGTCATACAGGGCCCTCCTACGAGCAGTACGTC.

The chain employs TRBV10-2 and TRBJ2-5; TRBD2 matches 8 bases. Germline V gives CDR1 WSHSY, CDR2 SAAADI. The CDR3 runs 14 residues. Trimming cost V 6 bases and J 3 bases; bases outside gene matches: 6. The CDR3 DNA sequence: TGCGCCAGCAGCGCTCGGGGGGGGGAAGAGACCCAGTACTTC. Encoded protein: CASSARGGEETQYF.

The rearrangement links TRBV5-1 to TRBJ2-5; D remains ambiguous. This CDR3 has 13 residues. CDR1 and CDR2 from the germline V gene are SGHRS and YFSETQ. V was cut by 6 bases and J by 4 bases, with 13 bases left in between. The CDR3 coding sequence is TGCGCCAGCAAAATGGTGTTAGGAGAGACCCAGTACTTC. Amino acids: CASKMVLGETQYF. Full variable domain (remainder filled in from reference TRBV5-1 and TRBJ2-5): KAGVTQTPRYLIKTRGQQVTLSCSPISGHRSVSWYQQTPGQGLQFLFEYFSETQRNKGNFPGRFSGRQFSNSRSEMNVSTLELGDSALYLCASKMVLGETQYFGPGTRLLVL.

V usage is TRBV9 and J usage is TRBJ2-5; 16 bases are shared with TRBD2. Germline V CDR1 and CDR2: SGDLS, YYNGEE. After removal of 0 bases from V and 2 bases from J, the junction contained 10 bases not matched to a gene. The CDR3 loop spans 20 amino acids. The CDR3 nucleotides are TGTGCCAGCAGCGTAGAGGGGACTAGCGGGGGGGCCGGTCGACAAGAGACCCAGTACTTC. Amino acids: CASSVEGTSGGAGRQETQYF.

This chain links TRBV9 with TRBJ2-2; tentative D call: TRBD1 (5 bases). With 4 bases removed from V and 1 base from J, the gap between germline ends came to 8 bases. The germline V gene encodes CDR1 SGDLS and CDR2 YYNGEE. The CDR3 is 14 residues long. CDR3 nucleotide sequence: TGTGCCAGCAGCTTTACAGGGAACACCGGGGAGCTGTTTTTT. Translating it yields CASSFTGNTGELFF.

This clone was seen a few times. The chain has TRBV11-1 and TRBJ1-1, with TRBD1 as a possible D gene (5 bases). Germline lookup yields CDR1 SGHAT and CDR2 FQDESV (reference sequence). There are 13 residues in the CDR3. Trimming removed 0 bases from V and 12 bases from J, with 14 bases in between. The chain's CDR3 is CASSLATDYGTFF. The CDR3 DNA reads TGTGCCAGCAGCTTAGCGACAGATTATGGCACTTTCTTT. The full variable domain, in which reference TRBV11-1 and TRBJ1-1 provide the parts outside the CDR3, is EAEVAQSPRYKITEKSQAVAFWCDPISGHATLYWYRQILGQGPELLVQFQDESVVDDSQLPKDRFSAERLKGVDSTLKIQPAELGDSAMYLCASSLATDYGTFFGQGTRLTVV.

The chain has TRBV2 and TRBJ1-4; D remains unclear. CDR3 size: 13 residues. V lost 4 bases, J lost 3 bases, and 6 bases lay in between. The germline V gene encodes CDR1 SNHLY and CDR2 FYNNEI. This CDR3 reads CASSGAANEKLFF. CDR3 coding DNA: TGTGCCAGCAGTGGGGCGGCTAATGAAAAACTGTTTTTT.

The chain combines TRBV6-1 with TRBJ1-5, with D tentatively TRBD1 (5 bases). The germline V gene has CDR1 MNHNS and CDR2 SASEGT. V dropped 2 bases and J dropped 6 bases, with 14 bases sitting between them. The CDR3 is 15 residues long. This CDR3 reads CASSEIAGRGQPQHF. The CDR3, as DNA: TGTGCCAGCAGTGAAATTGCCGGGAGGGGTCAGCCCCAGCATTTT.

The V call is TRBV5-4, the J call TRBJ2-5, with TRBD2 identical over 8 bases. Germline CDR1 reads SGHNT; CDR2 reads YYREEE (reference sequence). The trim removed 4 bases at V and 4 bases at J, leaving 9 bases unmatched. The CDR3 is 15 residues long. CDR3 loop: CASSLRGGLGETQYF. The CDR3 DNA reads as TGTGCCAGCAGCCTTCGGGGGGGCCTGGGAGAGACCCAGTACTTC. The full variable domain, with the rest looked up from reference TRBV5-4 and TRBJ2-5, is ETGVTQSPTHLIKTRGQQVTLRCSSQSGHNTVSWYQQALGQGPQFIFQYYREEENGRGNFPPRFSGLQFPNYSSELNVNALELDDSALYLCASSLRGGLGETQYFGPGTRLLVL.

This chain connects TRBV5-5 to TRBJ1-3; D ambiguous. CDR1 and CDR2 (germline): SGHKS, YYEKEE (reference sequence). The CDR3 is 14 amino acids. Trimming left V 4 bases short and J 2 bases short, with 10 bases between. The DNA for the CDR3 is TGTGCCAGCAGCCTCCAGGAGGCTGGAAACACCATATATTTT. Translating gives CASSLQEAGNTIYF.

The rearrangement joins TRBV7-2 to TRBJ2-1; maybe TRBD2 (5 bases). Germline CDR1 SGHTA, CDR2 FQGNSA. CDR3 length: 14 residues. V lost 3 bases to trimming and J lost 4 bases, with 10 bases between them. This CDR3 is CASSFLGLYNEQFF. CDR3 coding DNA: TGTGCCAGCAGCTTCCTTGGACTGTACAATGAGCAGTTCTTC.

The rearrangement joins TRBV19 to TRBJ2-5, with a possible D match to TRBD1 (6 bases). CDR3 length: 13 residues. Deletions cut 5 bases from V and 3 bases from J, with 10 bases between. Germline CDR1 LNHDA, CDR2 SQIVND (reference sequence). CDR3 loop: CASSPDRKETQYF. CDR3 DNA: TGTGCCAGTAGTCCCGACAGGAAAGAGACCCAGTACTTC.

The chain has TRBV18 and TRBJ2-5; 7 bases agree with TRBD1. Germline V gene data show CDR1 as KGHSH and CDR2 as LQKENI. This CDR3 contains 14 residues. The V gene end was trimmed by 5 bases and the J gene end by 5 bases; junction bases not matched to a gene: 8. The CDR3 DNA sequence: TGTGCCAGCTCATCTCGACAGGGCGGGGAGACCCAGTACTTC. Translation gives CASSSRQGGETQYF.

This clone showed up just once. The chain has TRBV6-5 and TRBJ1-4; no firm D call. Germline CDR1 reads MNHEY; CDR2 reads SVGAGI. The V end was cut by 0 bases, the J end by 2 bases, with 7 bases between. This CDR3 has 15 residues. The CDR3 nucleotides read TGTGCCAGCAGTTACTCTCGGGGTACTAATGAAAAACTGTTTTTT. Residues: CASSYSRGTNEKLFF.

This chain uses TRBV7-9 with TRBJ2-7; 8 bases fit TRBD2. V lost 1 base and J lost 2; bases outside the gene matches: 1. The CDR3 extends over 14 amino acids. The germline gives CDR1 SEHNR, CDR2 FQNEAQ (reference sequence). CDR3 protein: CASSLGGGTYEQYF. CDR3 bases: TGTGCCAGCAGCTTAGGCGGGGGGACCTACGAGCAGTACTTC.

The genes are TRBV5-8 and TRBJ2-1; TRBD1 matches 7 bases. The V gene's germline CDR1 is SGHTS and CDR2 YDEGEE. The CDR3 length is 15 residues. Losses at the gene ends were 4 bases for V and 7 bases for J; bases not matched to a gene: 11. CDR3 residues: CASSPEPEQGNEQFF. The CDR3 DNA reads as TGTGCCAGCAGCCCCGAGCCTGAACAGGGGAATGAGCAGTTCTTC.

The chain recombines TRBV5-4 with TRBJ1-5; D call uncertain. The CDR3 is 14 residues long. Trimming removed 3 bases at V and 0 bases at J, with 7 bases between. From germline, CDR1 is SGHNT and CDR2 YYREEE (reference sequence). As DNA, the CDR3 is TGTGCCAGCAGCTCGGACGGTAGCAATCAGCCCCAGCATTTT. Amino acid sequence: CASSSDGSNQPQHF.

CDR3 sequence: CASSLRGQGAGDTQYF. CDR3 DNA sequence: TGTGCCAGCAGCTTGAGGGGACAGGGGGCCGGCGATACGCAGTATTTT. The rearrangement uses TRBV5-6 and TRBJ2-3; 12 bases are a match to TRBD1. With V trimmed by 1 base and J by 6 bases, 6 bases remained unmatched. The germline V gene has CDR1 SGHDT and CDR2 YYEEEE. The CDR3 contains 16 residues. Full variable domain (missing parts from reference TRBV5-6 and TRBJ2-3): DAGVTQSPTHLIKTRGQQVTLRCSPKSGHDTVSWYQQALGQGPQFIFQYYEEEERQRGNFPDRFSGHQFPNYSSELNVNALLLGDSALYLCASSLRGQGAGDTQYFGPGTRLTVL.

A single count supports this clone. The J gene is TRBJ2-1, the V gene TRBV9, with TRBD1 identical over 9 bases. Germline CDR1 and CDR2: SGDLS and YYNGEE. CDR3 size: 15 residues. After removal of 4 bases from V and 4 bases from J, the junction contained 6 bases not matched to a gene. The CDR3 loop reads CASSLPDRGYNEQFF. The CDR3 coding sequence is TGTGCCAGCAGCTTACCGGACAGGGGATACAATGAGCAGTTCTTC.

J is TRBJ1-2 and V is TRBV19; 7 nucleotides line up with TRBD1. The germline gives CDR1 LNHDA, CDR2 SQIVND (reference sequence). The CDR3 runs 13 residues. J lost 8 bases, V lost 2 bases, and 5 bases had no gene match. Here the CDR3 reads CASSISQGGGYTF. The CDR3 nucleotides are TGTGCCAGTAGTATATCGCAGGGGGGAGGCTACACCTTC.

The chain combines TRBV4-2 with TRBJ1-1; D is unresolved. Germline-derived CDR1 and CDR2 are LGHNA and YNFKEQ. V gave up 3 bases and J gave up 0 bases, with 14 bases separating them. The CDR3 sequence is 16 residues long. CDR3 sequence reads: CASSHLDAAMNTEAFF. The CDR3 DNA sequence: TGTGCCAGCAGCCACTTGGACGCTGCGATGAACACTGAAGCTTTCTTT.

This CDR3 reads CAWGHRANQPQHF. The CDR3 DNA follows: TGTGCCTGGGGACACAGGGCAAATCAGCCCCAGCATTTT. The V gene is TRBV30, the J gene TRBJ1-5; the D gene is possibly TRBD1 (6 bases). This CDR3 has 13 amino acids. The ends were cut back, 5 bases at V and 4 bases at J, with 12 bases in the middle. Germline V gene data show CDR1 as GTSNPN and CDR2 as SVGIG (reference sequence). Together with reference TRBV30 and TRBJ1-5, the CDR3 gives the full variable domain: SQTIHQWPATLVQPVGSPLSLECTVEGTSNPNLYWYRQAAGRGLQLLFYSVGIGQISSEVPQNLSASRPQDRQFILSSKKLLLSDSGFYLCAWGHRANQPQHFGDGTRLSIL.

This clone was detected a few times. The CDR3: CASSTRENTEAFF. The DNA for the CDR3 is TGTGCCAGCAGTACGAGAGAGAACACTGAAGCTTTCTTT. The chain uses TRBV6-1 and TRBJ1-1; D unresolved. Germline assignment: CDR1 MNHNS and CDR2 SASEGT. Trimming pared 5 bases from V and 1 base from J, leaving 8 bases between. The CDR3 is 13 amino acids.

This chain links TRBV11-2 with TRBJ1-1; D remains ambiguous. The CDR3 length is 13 residues. From germline, CDR1 is SGHAT and CDR2 FQNNGV. V lost 6 bases, J lost 3 bases, and 11 bases lay in between. This CDR3 reads CASRTNSYTEAFF. Here the CDR3 DNA reads TGTGCCAGCAGGACCAACAGCTACACTGAAGCTTTCTTT.

In this sample, this clone turned up once. V is TRBV7-7 and J is TRBJ2-3; 10 nucleotides line up with TRBD2. The CDR3 covers 15 residues. Losses at the gene ends were 0 bases for V and 6 bases for J; bases not matched to a gene: 3. Germline V gives CDR1 SSHAT, CDR2 FNYEAQ (reference sequence). This CDR3 is CASSLAGGLADTQYF. In nucleotides, the CDR3 is TGTGCCAGCAGCTTAGCGGGGGGACTAGCGGATACGCAGTATTTT.

The chain has TRBV6-1 and TRBJ1-2, with no clear D. Germline V gene sequence: CDR1 MNHNS, CDR2 SASEGT. The CDR3 contains 8 residues. V was clipped by 2 bases and J by 11 bases, with 0 bases between them. The CDR3 is CASSEYTF. CDR3 sequence (DNA): TGTGCCAGCAGTGAATACACCTTC.

The chain employs TRBV5-4 and TRBJ2-3, with D possibly TRBD1 on 6 matching bases. Germline V gene data show CDR1 as SGHNT and CDR2 as YYREEE (reference sequence). V lost 5 bases and J lost 1, with 8 bases in between. The CDR3 sequence is 13 residues long. CDR3 loop: CASRQGRTDTQYF. The CDR3 DNA sequence: TGTGCCAGCAGACAGGGCCGCACAGATACGCAGTATTTT. The full variable domain, its missing parts supplied by reference TRBV5-4 and TRBJ2-3, is ETGVTQSPTHLIKTRGQQVTLRCSSQSGHNTVSWYQQALGQGPQFIFQYYREEENGRGNFPPRFSGLQFPNYSSELNVNALELDDSALYLCASRQGRTDTQYFGPGTRLTVL.

In its sample, this clone was seen once. This chain connects TRBV5-1 to TRBJ1-6, with TRBD1 matching 9 bases. V dropped 5 bases and J dropped 11; count of bases not matched to a gene: 5. The germline V gene has CDR1 SGHRS and CDR2 YFSETQ. The CDR3 sequence is 13 residues long. CDR3 protein: CASREQGAAPLHF. In nucleotides, the CDR3 is TGCGCCAGCAGGGAACAGGGGGCTGCACCCCTCCACTTT.

By share, this clone counts as medium-sized. CDR3 DNA sequence: TGTGCCAGCAGCTTGTTAGATTCACCCCTCCACTTT. This translates into CASSLLDSPLHF. The chain carries TRBV5-4 and TRBJ1-6; D is undetermined. Germline lookup yields CDR1 SGHNT and CDR2 YYREEE (reference sequence). V was trimmed by 1 base and J by 8 bases, leaving 4 bases between them. CDR3 size: 12 residues.